This T cell receptor (beta chain) comes out of a study of T-cell reconstitution after alpha-beta-depleted transplantation in children. Study outcomes and limitations: Among T cells one year after transplant, newly produced cells accounted for most counts and diversity.

There are a few counts of this clonotype. What it binds is unknown. The germline gives CDR1 SQVTM, CDR2 ANQGSEA. CDR3 length: 13 residues. Trimming pared 3 bases from V and 8 bases from J, leaving 16 bases between. Library preparation (for TCRbeta) was performed with unique molecular identifiers. TCRdb re-analysed the PCR reads in MiXCR, keeping a single row per CDR3 protein. The table lists hundreds of thousands of distinct CDR3 sequences, 16% of them singletons. The chain links TRBV29-1 to TRBJ1-2; possible D gene TRBD1, 6 bases. The sequenced sample was PBMCs, mostly from graft donor cells, obtained 360 days after TCRalphabeta/CD19-depleted stem cell transplant. The TCR originated in a male patient aged 10 to 17 who had a stem cell transplant for acute lymphoblastic leukemia, so the T cells may come from the graft donor. CDR3 nucleotides: TGCAGCGTTGAGGGGCAGGGGAGGGACGGCTACACCTTC. Its translation is CSVEGQGRDGYTF.